The clone carrying this T cell receptor beta chain was recorded once. This specimen comes from a study of T cell changes during pregnancy in multiple sclerosis. This CDR3 is 15 amino acids long. CDR1 and CDR2 (germline): SGHTS, YDEGEE. Trimming took 4 bases from V and 4 from J, leaving 15 bases between them. Libraries were prepared by immunoSEQ multiplex PCR; TCRdb keeps only in-frame clonotypes and omits some of them. The top ten hold 12% of the sample, which has about 38,000 clones, about nine tenths seen once. The specimen comprised CD8+ T cells from peripheral blood mononuclear cells, sampled after pregnancy. This TCR derives from a female donor with multiple sclerosis, enrolled in a pregnancy study. V gene TRBV5-8 combines with J gene TRBJ2-1; weak D call: TRBD2 (5 bases). This CDR3 is CASSPPGSVYNEQFF. CDR3 bases: TGTGCCAGCAGCCCCCCGGGGAGCGTTTACAATGAGCAGTTCTTC.